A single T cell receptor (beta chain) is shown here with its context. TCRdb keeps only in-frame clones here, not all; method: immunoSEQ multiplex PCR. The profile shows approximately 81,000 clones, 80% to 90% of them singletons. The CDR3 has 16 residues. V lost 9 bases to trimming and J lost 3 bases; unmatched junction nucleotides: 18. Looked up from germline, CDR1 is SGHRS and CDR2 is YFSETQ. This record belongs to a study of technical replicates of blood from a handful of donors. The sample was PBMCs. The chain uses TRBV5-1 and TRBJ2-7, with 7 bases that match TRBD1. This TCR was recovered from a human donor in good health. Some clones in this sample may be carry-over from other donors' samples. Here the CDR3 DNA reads TGCGCCACCACCAAAAGTCCCGGGACAGCCCTCTACGAGCAGTACTTC. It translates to CATTKSPGTALYEQYF.